This T cell receptor (beta chain) was identified in a study of blood T cell repertoires in COVID-19. Study-level background: The United States, Italy and Spain provided the acute and convalescent COVID-19 samples. T cells, B-cell-depleted T cells, or PBMCs supplied cDNA or gDNA.

In the study's own analysis: The assay estimated nucleated cells by amplifying reference gene primers. The method was immunoSEQ multiplex PCR; TCRdb's version includes in-frame clones alone and lacks a portion of them. Clone size and the V and J calls come from that table; the DNA yielded D and trimming. The data show about 410,000 clones, 86% seen once. Sequenced material: peripheral blood. This TCR was recovered from a woman under 40 with active or convalescent COVID-19.

The CDR3 DNA sequence: TGTGCCAGCAGTAAACCAGGGGCATGGGACACTGAAGCTTTCTTT. Translated, it gives CASSKPGAWDTEAFF. The chain couples TRBV6-5 to TRBJ1-1; D may be TRBD1 (6 bases). The CDR3 contains 15 residues. V was trimmed by 5 bases and J by 3 bases, leaving 16 bases between them. CDR1 and CDR2 from the germline V gene are MNHEY and SVGAGI.